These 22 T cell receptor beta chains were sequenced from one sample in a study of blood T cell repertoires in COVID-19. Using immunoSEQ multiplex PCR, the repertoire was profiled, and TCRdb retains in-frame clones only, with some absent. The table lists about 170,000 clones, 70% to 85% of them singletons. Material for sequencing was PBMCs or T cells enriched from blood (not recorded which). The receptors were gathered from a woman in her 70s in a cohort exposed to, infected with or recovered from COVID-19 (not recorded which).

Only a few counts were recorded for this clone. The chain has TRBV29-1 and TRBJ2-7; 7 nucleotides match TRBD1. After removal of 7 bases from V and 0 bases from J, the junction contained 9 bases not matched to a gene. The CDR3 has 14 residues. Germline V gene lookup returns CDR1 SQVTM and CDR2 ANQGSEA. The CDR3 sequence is CSATGQASSYEQYF. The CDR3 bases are TGCAGCGCCACTGGACAGGCCAGCTCCTACGAGCAGTACTTC.

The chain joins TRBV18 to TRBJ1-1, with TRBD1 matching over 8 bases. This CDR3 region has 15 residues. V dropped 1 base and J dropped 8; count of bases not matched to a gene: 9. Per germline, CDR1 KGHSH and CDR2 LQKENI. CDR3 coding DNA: TGTGCCAGCTCACCACGTACAGGGGGGCAATTAGAAGCTTTCTTT. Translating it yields CASSPRTGGQLEAFF.

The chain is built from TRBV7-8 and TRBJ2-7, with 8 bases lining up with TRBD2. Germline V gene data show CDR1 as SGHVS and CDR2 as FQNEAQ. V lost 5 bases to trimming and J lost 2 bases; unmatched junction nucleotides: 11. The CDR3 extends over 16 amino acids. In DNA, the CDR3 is TGTGCCAGCAGCCCCATCGTTCAAGCGGGAGCCTACGAGCAGTACTTC. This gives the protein CASSPIVQAGAYEQYF.

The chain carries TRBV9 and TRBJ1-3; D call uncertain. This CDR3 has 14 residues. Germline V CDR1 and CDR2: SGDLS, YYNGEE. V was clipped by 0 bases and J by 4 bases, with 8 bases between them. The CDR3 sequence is CASSVVDTGNTIYF. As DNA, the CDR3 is TGTGCCAGCAGCGTAGTCGACACCGGAAACACCATATATTTT. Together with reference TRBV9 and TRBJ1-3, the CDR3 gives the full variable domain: DSGVTQTPKHLITATGQRVTLRCSPRSGDLSVYWYQQSLDQGLQFLIQYYNGEERAKGNILERFSAQQFPDLHSELNLSSLELGDSALYFCASSVVDTGNTIYFGEGSWLTVV.

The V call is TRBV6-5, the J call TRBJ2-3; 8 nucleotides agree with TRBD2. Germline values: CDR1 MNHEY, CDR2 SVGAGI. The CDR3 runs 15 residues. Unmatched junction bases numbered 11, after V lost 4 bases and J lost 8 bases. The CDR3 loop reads CASSSPGLDDGTQYF. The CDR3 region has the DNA TGTGCCAGCAGTTCTCCGGGACTAGACGATGGTACGCAGTATTTT.

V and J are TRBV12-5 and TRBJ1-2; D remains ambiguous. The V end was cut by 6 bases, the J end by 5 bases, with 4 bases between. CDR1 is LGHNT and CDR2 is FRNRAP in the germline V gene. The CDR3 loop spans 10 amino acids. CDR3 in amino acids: CASGSYGYTF. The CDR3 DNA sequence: TGTGCTAGTGGATCATATGGCTACACCTTC.

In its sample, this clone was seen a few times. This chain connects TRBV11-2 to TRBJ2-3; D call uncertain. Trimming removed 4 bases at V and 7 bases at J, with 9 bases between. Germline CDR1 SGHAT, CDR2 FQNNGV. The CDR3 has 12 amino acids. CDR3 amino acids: CASSSERHTQYF. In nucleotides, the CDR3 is TGTGCCAGCAGCTCAGAGAGGCATACGCAGTATTTT.

The CDR3 DNA reads as TGCGCCAGCAGCCTGACTAGCGGGAACTACGAGCAGTACTTC. Translating it yields CASSLTSGNYEQYF. This chain uses TRBV4-1 with TRBJ2-7; 11 positions match TRBD2. Germline CDR1 and CDR2: MGHRA and YSYEKL. The CDR3 has 14 amino acids. Trimming at V came to 4 bases and at J to 3 bases, leaving 2 bases not matched to a gene.

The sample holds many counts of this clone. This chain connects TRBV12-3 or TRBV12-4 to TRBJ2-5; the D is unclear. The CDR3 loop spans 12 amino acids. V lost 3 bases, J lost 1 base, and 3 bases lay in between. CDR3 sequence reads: CASSFSQETQYF. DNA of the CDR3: TGTGCCAGCAGTTTTAGCCAAGAGACCCAGTACTTC.

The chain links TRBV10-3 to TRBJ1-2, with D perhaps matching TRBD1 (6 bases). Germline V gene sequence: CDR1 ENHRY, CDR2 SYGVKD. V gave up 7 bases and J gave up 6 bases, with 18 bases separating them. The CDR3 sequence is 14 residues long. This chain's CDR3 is CAITFRGLGDGYTF. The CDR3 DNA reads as TGTGCCATCACCTTCAGGGGTTTAGGGGATGGCTACACCTTC.

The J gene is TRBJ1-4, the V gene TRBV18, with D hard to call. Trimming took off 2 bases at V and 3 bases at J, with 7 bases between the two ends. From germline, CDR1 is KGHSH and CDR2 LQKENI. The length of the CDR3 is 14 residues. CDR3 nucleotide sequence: TGTGCCAGCTCACCAGGGCACGCTAATGAAAAACTGTTTTTT. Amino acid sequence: CASSPGHANEKLFF.

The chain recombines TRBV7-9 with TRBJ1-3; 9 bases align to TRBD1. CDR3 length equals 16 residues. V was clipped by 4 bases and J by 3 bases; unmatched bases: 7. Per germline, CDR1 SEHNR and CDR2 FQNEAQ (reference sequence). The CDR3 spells CASSSLTGGNGNTIYF. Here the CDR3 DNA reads TGTGCCAGCAGCTCCTTGACAGGGGGGAATGGAAACACCATATATTTT.

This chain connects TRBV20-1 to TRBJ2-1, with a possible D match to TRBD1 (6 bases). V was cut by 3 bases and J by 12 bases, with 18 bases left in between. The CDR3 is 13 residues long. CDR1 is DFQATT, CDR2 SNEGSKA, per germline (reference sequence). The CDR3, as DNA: TGCAGTGCTAGTACCACCGGGACACCGGGGCAGTTCTTC. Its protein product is CSASTTGTPGQFF.

Here the CDR3 reads CATSVDSHNEQFF. The CDR3 DNA reads TGTGCCACCAGTGTCGACTCTCACAATGAGCAGTTCTTC. The V and J genes are TRBV24-1 and TRBJ2-1; D is unresolved. The CDR3 runs to 13 residues. Germline loops: CDR1 KGHDR, CDR2 SFDVKD. Trimming pared 5 bases from V and 5 bases from J, leaving 9 bases between.

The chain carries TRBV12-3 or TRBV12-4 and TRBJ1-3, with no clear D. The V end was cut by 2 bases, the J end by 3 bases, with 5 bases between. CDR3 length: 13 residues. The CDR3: CASSLSGGNTIYF. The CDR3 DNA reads TGTGCCAGCAGTTTATCGGGTGGAAACACCATATATTTT.

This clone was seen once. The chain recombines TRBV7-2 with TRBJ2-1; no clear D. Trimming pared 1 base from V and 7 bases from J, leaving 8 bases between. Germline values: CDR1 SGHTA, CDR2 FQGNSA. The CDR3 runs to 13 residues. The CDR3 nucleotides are TGTGCCAGCAGCTTAGGGGTCGGGAATGAGCAGTTCTTC. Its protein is CASSLGVGNEQFF.

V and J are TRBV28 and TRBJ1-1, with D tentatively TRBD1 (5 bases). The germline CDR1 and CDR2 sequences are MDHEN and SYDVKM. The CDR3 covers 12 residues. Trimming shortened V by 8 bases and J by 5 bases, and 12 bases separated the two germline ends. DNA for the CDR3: TGTGCCAGCGGGGGGGGAATTACTGAAGCTTTCTTT. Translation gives CASGGGITEAFF.

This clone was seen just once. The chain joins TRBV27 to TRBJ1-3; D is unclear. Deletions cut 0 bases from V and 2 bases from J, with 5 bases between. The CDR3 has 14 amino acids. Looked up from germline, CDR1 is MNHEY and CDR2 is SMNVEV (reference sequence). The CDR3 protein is CASSLSTTGNTIYF. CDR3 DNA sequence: TGTGCCAGCAGTTTATCGACAACTGGAAACACCATATATTTT.

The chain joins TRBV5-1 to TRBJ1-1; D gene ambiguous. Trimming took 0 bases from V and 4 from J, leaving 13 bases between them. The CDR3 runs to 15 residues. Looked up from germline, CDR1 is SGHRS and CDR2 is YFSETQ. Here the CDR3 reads CASSLGFRGITEAFF. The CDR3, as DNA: TGCGCCAGCAGCTTGGGTTTTCGGGGAATCACTGAAGCTTTCTTT. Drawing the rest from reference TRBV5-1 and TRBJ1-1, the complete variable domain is KAGVTQTPRYLIKTRGQQVTLSCSPISGHRSVSWYQQTPGQGLQFLFEYFSETQRNKGNFPGRFSGRQFSNSRSEMNVSTLELGDSALYLCASSLGFRGITEAFFGQGTRLTVV.

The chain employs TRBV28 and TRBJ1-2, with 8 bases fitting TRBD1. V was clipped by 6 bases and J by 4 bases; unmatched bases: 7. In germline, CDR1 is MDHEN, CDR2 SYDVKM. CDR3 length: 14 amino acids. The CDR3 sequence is CASSGQGEGYGYTF. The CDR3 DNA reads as TGTGCCAGCAGCGGACAGGGTGAGGGCTATGGCTACACCTTC.

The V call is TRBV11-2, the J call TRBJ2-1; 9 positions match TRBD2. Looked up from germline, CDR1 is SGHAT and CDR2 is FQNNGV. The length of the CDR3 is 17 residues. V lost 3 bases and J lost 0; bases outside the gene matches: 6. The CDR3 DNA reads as TGTGCCAGCAGCTTCCCGGCTAGCGGGACCTCCTACAATGAGCAGTTCTTC. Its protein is CASSFPASGTSYNEQFF.

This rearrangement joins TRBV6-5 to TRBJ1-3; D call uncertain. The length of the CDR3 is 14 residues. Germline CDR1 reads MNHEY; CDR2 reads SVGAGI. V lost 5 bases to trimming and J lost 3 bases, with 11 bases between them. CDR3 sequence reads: CASSTRGVGNTIYF. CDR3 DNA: TGTGCCAGCAGTACTCGAGGCGTTGGAAACACCATATATTTT.